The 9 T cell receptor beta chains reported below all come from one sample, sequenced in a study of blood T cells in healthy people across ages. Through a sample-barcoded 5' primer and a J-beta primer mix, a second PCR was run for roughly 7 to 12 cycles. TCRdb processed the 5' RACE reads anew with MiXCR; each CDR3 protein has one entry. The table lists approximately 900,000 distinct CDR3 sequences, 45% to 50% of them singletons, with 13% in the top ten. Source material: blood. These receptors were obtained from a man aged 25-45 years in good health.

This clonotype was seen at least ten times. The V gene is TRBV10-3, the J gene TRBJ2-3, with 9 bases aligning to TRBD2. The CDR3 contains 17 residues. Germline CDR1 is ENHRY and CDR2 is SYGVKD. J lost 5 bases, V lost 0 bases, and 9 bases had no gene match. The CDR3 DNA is TGTGCCATCAGTGAGTCTGTGAGCGGGGGGCGCGTAGATACGCAGTATTTT. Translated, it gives CAISESVSGGRVDTQYF.

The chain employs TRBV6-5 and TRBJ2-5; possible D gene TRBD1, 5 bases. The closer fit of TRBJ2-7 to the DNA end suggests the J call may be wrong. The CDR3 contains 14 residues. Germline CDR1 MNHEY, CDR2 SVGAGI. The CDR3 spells CATTYGQGFAEQYF. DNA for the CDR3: TGTGCCACCACCTATGGGCAGGGCTTCGCCGAGCAGTACTTC.

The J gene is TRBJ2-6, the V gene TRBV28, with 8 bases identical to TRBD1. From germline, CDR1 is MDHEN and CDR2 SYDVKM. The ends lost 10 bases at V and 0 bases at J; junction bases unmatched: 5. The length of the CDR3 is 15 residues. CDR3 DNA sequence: TGTGCCACGACAGGGGCCGGCTCTGGGGCCAACGTCCTGACTTTC. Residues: CATTGAGSGANVLTF.

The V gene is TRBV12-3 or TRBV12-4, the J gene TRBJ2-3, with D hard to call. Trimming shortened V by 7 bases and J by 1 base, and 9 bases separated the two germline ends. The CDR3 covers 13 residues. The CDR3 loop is CASTVGGTDTQYF. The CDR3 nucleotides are TGTGCCAGCACCGTAGGAGGCACAGATACGCAGTATTTT.

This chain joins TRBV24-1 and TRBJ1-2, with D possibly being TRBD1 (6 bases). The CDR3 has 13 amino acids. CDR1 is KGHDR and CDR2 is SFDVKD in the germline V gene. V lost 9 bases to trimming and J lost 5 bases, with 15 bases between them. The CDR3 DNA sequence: TGTGCCACCTCGACAGGCACACTTTATGGCTACACCTTC. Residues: CATSTGTLYGYTF.

CDR3 residues: CASSFLGQGDKQYF. CDR3 DNA sequence: TGCGCCAGCAGCTTCCTCGGACAGGGCGACAAGCAGTACTTC. The V and J genes are TRBV5-1 and TRBJ2-4, with TRBD1 matching over 8 bases. This CDR3 is 14 amino acids long. The germline gives CDR1 SGHRS, CDR2 YFSETQ. V was clipped by 2 bases and J by 13 bases; unmatched bases: 11.

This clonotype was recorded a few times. Here the CDR3 DNA reads TGTGCCAGCAGGCCCCAGCCGGGGATCTCCTACGAGCAGTACTTC. This encodes CASRPQPGISYEQYF. V is TRBV2 and J is TRBJ2-7, with D possibly being TRBD2 (5 bases). CDR1 SNHLY and CDR2 FYNNEI come from the germline V gene. CDR3 length: 15 amino acids. V was trimmed by 6 bases and J by 0 bases, leaving 15 bases between them.

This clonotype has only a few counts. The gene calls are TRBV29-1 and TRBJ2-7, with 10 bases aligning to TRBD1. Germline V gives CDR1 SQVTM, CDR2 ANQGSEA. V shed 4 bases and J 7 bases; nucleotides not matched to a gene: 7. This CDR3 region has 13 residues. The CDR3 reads CSVGGTGVGEQYF. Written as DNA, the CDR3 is TGCAGCGTTGGTGGGACAGGGGTTGGAGAGCAGTACTTC.

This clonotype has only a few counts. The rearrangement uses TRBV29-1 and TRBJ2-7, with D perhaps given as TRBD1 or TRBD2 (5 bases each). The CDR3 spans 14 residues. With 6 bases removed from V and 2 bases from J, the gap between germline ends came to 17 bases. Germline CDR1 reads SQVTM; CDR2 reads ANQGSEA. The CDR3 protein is CSVEIGDGTYEQYF. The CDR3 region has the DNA TGCAGCGTCGAAATAGGGGACGGGACCTACGAGCAGTACTTC.